This T cell receptor (beta chain) was captured by sequencing in a study of T and B cells in COVID-19 patients. J was trimmed by 2 bases and V by 5 bases; bases with no gene match: 4. Germline V lookup: CDR1 LNHDA, CDR2 SQIVND (reference sequence). The CDR3 sequence is 15 residues long. Blood genomic DNA input for TRB amplification was 250-500 ng. Multiplex PCR with BIOMED2 TRB-A/B primer pools amplified TRB rearrangements. TCRdb analysed the multiplex PCR reads with MiXCR anew, one entry per CDR3 protein. The top ten hold 24% of the sample, which has 4,800 or so distinct CDR3 sequences, 30% to 40% seen once.

The receptor's source is a human donor who had recovered from COVID-19. The sequencing input was blood. The chain links TRBV19 to TRBJ2-7, with TRBD2 matching 12 bases. DNA for the CDR3: TGTGCCAGTAGTTGGACTAGCGGGAACCCCTACGAGCAGTACTTC. Amino acid sequence: CASSWTSGNPYEQYF.